A selection of T cell receptor beta chains follows, all from one sample in a study of metastatic and nonmetastatic thyroid tumors. TCRdb called clones again from the PCR reads with MiXCR. The sample has about 27,000 clones, around 15% seen once. Material: blood. The receptors derive from a male donor with papillary thyroid cancer or a benign thyroid nodule (not recorded which). Some clones in this sample may be carry-over from other donors' samples. CDR3s include the opening cysteine and the closing phenylalanine or tryptophan. A D gene is named only where the DNA matches it firmly. Rows may omit the clone size; those that give it use once, few, many or a size class.

>TRBJ1-2|NA|many|TRBV6-5
CASSYAPHPYF
TGTGCCAGCAGTTACGCCCCCCATCCATACTTC
>TRBJ2-3|TRBD2|many|TRBV24-1
CATSGQREEGDTQYF
TGTGCCACCAGTGGACAGCGGGAGGAGGGGGATACGCAGTATTTT
>TRBJ1-4|TRBD1|many|TRBV20-1
CSAIEDRLSNEKLFF
TGCAGTGCTATCGAGGACAGGTTATCGAATGAAAAACTGTTTTTT
>TRBJ2-1|TRBD2|many|TRBV3-1
CASSQRLAGADNEQFF
TGTGCCAGCAGCCAACGACTAGCGGGAGCCGACAATGAGCAGTTCTTC
>TRBJ2-1|TRBD2|many|TRBV6-5
CASSRVAGGYSYNEQFF
TGTGCCAGCAGTCGGGTAGCGGGGGGCTATTCCTACAATGAGCAGTTCTTC
>TRBJ1-5|NA|many|TRBV28
CASSLFMSNQPQHF
TGTGCCAGCAGTTTATTTATGAGCAATCAGCCCCAGCATTTT
>TRBJ1-1|TRBD1|many|TRBV5-6
CASSLAGTGLGTEAFF
TGTGCCAGCAGCTTGGCCGGGACAGGGCTGGGCACTGAAGCTTTCTTT
>TRBJ2-3|NA|many|TRBV7-2
CASSSRDGTDTQYF
TGTGCCAGCAGCTCCAGGGACGGCACAGATACGCAGTATTTT
>TRBJ1-1|TRBD1|NA|TRBV6-5
CASSYSAGGTEAFF
TGTGCCAGCAGTTACTCGGCAGGGGGCACTGAAGCTTTCTTT
>TRBJ1-2|NA|many|TRBV4-1
CASSQGLLRGARGYTF
TGCGCCAGCAGCCAAGGGCTTCTTAGGGGGGCGCGAGGCTACACCTTC
>TRBJ1-6|TRBD1|NA|TRBV30
CAWSVRGQGESPLHF
TGTGCCTGGAGTGTAAGGGGACAGGGGGAATCACCCCTCCACTTT
>TRBJ2-2|TRBD2|NA|TRBV20-1
CSAKDQTSDSGELFF
TGCAGTGCTAAAGACCAGACTAGCGATAGCGGGGAGCTGTTTTTT
>TRBJ1-2|TRBD1|NA|TRBV30
CAWGTGVGLSGYTF
TGTGCCTGGGGTACAGGGGTTGGATTAAGTGGCTACACCTTC
>TRBJ2-1|TRBD2|many|TRBV25-1
CASSLAGGYNEQFF
TGTGCCAGCAGTCTAGCGGGGGGCTACAATGAGCAGTTCTTC
>TRBJ1-2|NA|many|TRBV28
CASSTPPGLQDGYTF
TGTGCCAGCAGCACCCCACCGGGACTCCAAGATGGCTACACCTTC
>TRBJ1-5|TRBD1|NA|TRBV19
CASRWGITGGNQPQHF
TGTGCCAGTAGGTGGGGGATTACAGGGGGCAATCAGCCCCAGCATTTT
>TRBJ2-7|NA|few|TRBV6-1
CASPLVAAYEQYF
TGTGCCAGTCCCTTGGTGGCTGCCTACGAGCAGTACTTC
>TRBJ1-6|NA|few|TRBV28
CASSQGSPINF
TGTGCCAGCAGTCAAGGTTCACCCATCAACTTT
>TRBJ2-1|NA|many|TRBV14
CASSLSIDGEQFF
TGTGCCAGCAGCCTCTCCATAGATGGTGAGCAGTTCTTC
>TRBJ1-1|NA|NA|TRBV5-6
CASSLDRGQAFF
TGTGCCAGCAGCTTGGATAGGGGTCAAGCTTTCTTT
>TRBJ1-6|TRBD1|many|TRBV20-1
CSASRDREASPLHF
TGCAGTGCTAGTAGGGACAGGGAAGCTTCACCCCTCCACTTT
>TRBJ1-2|TRBD1|many|TRBV19
CASSTTGGGGYTF
TGTGCCAGTAGTACGACAGGGGGTGGCGGCTACACCTTC
>TRBJ1-6|NA|many|TRBV6-1
CASSEVLGPLHF
TGTGCCAGCAGTGAAGTGCTGGGCCCCCTCCACTTT
>TRBJ2-1|TRBD1|NA|TRBV9
CASSRQGEGYNEQFF
TGTGCCAGCAGCAGACAGGGTGAGGGCTACAATGAGCAGTTCTTC
>TRBJ2-1|NA|many|TRBV7-9
CASSFDSGNEQFF
TGTGCCAGCAGCTTCGATTCGGGGAATGAGCAGTTCTTC
>TRBJ2-3|TRBD2|NA|TRBV6-1
CASSVWASGWVDTQYF
TGTGCCAGCAGTGTTTGGGCTAGCGGGTGGGTAGATACGCAGTATTTT
>TRBJ2-5|TRBD1|NA|TRBV5-1
CASSLVWDSRRETEYF
TGCGCCAGCAGCTTGGTATGGGACAGTAGGAGAGAGACCGAGTACTTC
>TRBJ2-3|TRBD2|few|TRBV7-3
CASSLRVTSGYDTDTQYF
TGTGCCAGCAGCTTAAGGGTCACTAGCGGTTACGACACAGATACGCAGTATTTT
>TRBJ1-2|NA|many|TRBV2
CASSGANYGYTF
TGTGCCAGCAGTGGCGCAAACTATGGCTACACCTTC
>TRBJ2-1|NA|NA|TRBV4-2
CSSSQDGGFSEQFF
TGTTCCAGCAGCCAAGATGGCGGGTTCAGTGAGCAGTTCTTC
>TRBJ2-5|NA|many|TRBV4-1
CASSLGTGGQTQYF
TGCGCCAGCAGCTTAGGTACGGGGGGCCAGACCCAGTACTTC
>TRBJ2-1|NA|many|TRBV11-2
CASSMNNEQFF
TGTGCCAGCAGCATGAACAATGAGCAGTTCTTC